The entry that follows covers one T cell receptor beta chain sequence. What it binds is not known. CDR3 length: 15 residues. Germline V gene lookup returns CDR1 SNHLY and CDR2 FYNNEI. V was clipped by 6 bases and J by 4 bases, with 17 bases between them. These data originate in a study of shared clonotypes between healthy human individuals. Study summary: The study used three CD4 naive, three CD4 memory, two CD8 naive and one CD8 memory plate per donor.

An even split of each subset's genomic DNA across several immunoSEQ plates was performed. TCRdb keeps only in-frame clones here, not all; method: immunoSEQ multiplex PCR. The sample lists 2 million to 3 million clones, around nine tenths occurring once. The study's findings and limits: The study drew on few donors, limiting represented genetic and exposure-history diversity. Sampling covered nothing but blood. Tissue TCR repertoires likely differ from those found in blood.

The receptor comes from a man between 18 and 35 years old in good health. The V and J genes are TRBV2 and TRBJ2-3; D is perhaps TRBD1 (5 bases). Sequenced sample: naive CD4+ T cells sorted from blood. Subset denoted: CD45RA+ positively selected. The CDR3 region is CASRETSGRPDTQYF. Written as DNA, the CDR3 is TGTGCCAGCAGAGAGACCTCAGGGCGGCCAGATACGCAGTATTTT.